The 21 T cell receptor beta chains below come from one sample, sequenced in a study of shared clonotypes between healthy human individuals. Here immunoSEQ multiplex PCR was the method, and the copy in TCRdb shows in-frame clones only, minus some. The sample lists hundreds of thousands of clones, 95% to 98% seen once, with roughly 0.29% in the top ten. The naive CD8 population came from CD45RO-negative cells selected for CCR7, without terminally differentiated effector memory CD45RA+ cells. Sequenced: naive CD8+ T cells sorted from blood. The receptors shown here come from a man aged 25 to 40 in good health.

V usage is TRBV27 and J usage is TRBJ2-7; 7 nucleotides line up with TRBD1. Germline CDR1 MNHEY, CDR2 SMNVEV (reference sequence). This CDR3 has 14 residues. V lost 3 bases and J lost 2; bases outside the gene matches: 4. The CDR3 loop is CASSLTGNPYEQYF. Here the CDR3 DNA reads TGTGCCAGCAGTTTGACAGGGAACCCCTACGAGCAGTACTTC.

The chain combines TRBV7-8 with TRBJ1-5; D is unclear. Deletions cut 8 bases from V and 4 bases from J, with 15 bases between. Germline V gene lookup returns CDR1 SGHVS and CDR2 FQNEAQ. CDR3 length: 14 residues. The CDR3 here is CASGLHSSNQPQHF. The DNA of the CDR3 is TGTGCCAGCGGATTACACAGTTCTAATCAGCCCCAGCATTTT.

CDR3 nucleotides: TGTGCCAGCAGCTTGGACCCTGCTACAAAACTGTTTTTT. Its protein is CASSLDPATKLFF. The chain has TRBV5-5 and TRBJ1-4; no firm D call. The ends were cut back, 0 bases at V and 10 bases at J, with 10 bases in the middle. Germline V lookup: CDR1 SGHKS, CDR2 YYEKEE (reference sequence). The CDR3 contains 13 residues.

The rearrangement uses TRBV28 and TRBJ2-7; 10 bases line up with TRBD2. The germline V gene has CDR1 MDHEN and CDR2 SYDVKM. V gave up 6 bases and J gave up 4 bases; unmatched junction bases: 12. The CDR3 loop spans 16 amino acids. The CDR3 region is CASRLAGFFGGYEQYF. DNA of the CDR3: TGTGCCAGCAGACTAGCGGGATTCTTTGGAGGGTACGAGCAGTACTTC.

The V and J genes are TRBV7-9 and TRBJ2-1; 16 positions agree with TRBD2. The CDR3 is made up of 16 amino acids. V dropped 8 bases and J dropped 4; count of bases not matched to a gene: 5. The germline CDR1 and CDR2 sequences are SEHNR and FQNEAQ (reference sequence). The DNA for the CDR3 is TGTGCCAGCCTGGGACTAGCGGGAGGGCCGTACAATGAGCAGTTCTTC. Its translation is CASLGLAGGPYNEQFF.

This rearrangement joins TRBV9 to TRBJ2-3, with D uncertain. V was trimmed by 0 bases and J by 0 bases, leaving 14 bases between them. CDR3 length equals 17 residues. Looked up from germline, CDR1 is SGDLS and CDR2 is YYNGEE. The DNA for the CDR3 is TGTGCCAGCAGCGTAGGGGCGAGCACCTCTAGCACAGATACGCAGTATTTT. Protein: CASSVGASTSSTDTQYF.

J is TRBJ2-1 and V is TRBV2; D assignment may be TRBD1 or TRBD2 (5 bases each). V lost 9 bases, J lost 15 bases, and 15 bases lay in between. The CDR3 is made up of 10 amino acids. Germline CDR1 reads SNHLY; CDR2 reads FYNNEI. CDR3 sequence (DNA): TGTGCCAGTGGGGGTACCATCGGGTTCTTC. The encoded protein is CASGGTIGFF.

DNA of the CDR3: TGTGCTAGCTCCCCTTACTTGATGTCTAGCACAGATACGCAGTATTTT. This codes for CASSPYLMSSTDTQYF. The chain employs TRBV7-7 and TRBJ2-3; D ambiguous. Per the germline V gene, CDR1 is SSHAT and CDR2 is FNYEAQ (reference sequence). This CDR3 has 16 residues.

The CDR3 protein is CASSLFGQFANTGELFF. Written as DNA, the CDR3 is TGTGCCAGCAGCTTGTTCGGCCAGTTCGCGAACACCGGGGAGCTGTTTTTT. The rearrangement links TRBV5-6 to TRBJ2-2; D not certain. The CDR3 has 17 amino acids. Germline V gives CDR1 SGHDT, CDR2 YYEEEE. Trimming removed 1 base at V and 0 bases at J, with 13 bases between. The entire variable domain, with the rest obtained from reference TRBV5-6 and TRBJ2-2, is as follows: DAGVTQSPTHLIKTRGQQVTLRCSPKSGHDTVSWYQQALGQGPQFIFQYYEEEERQRGNFPDRFSGHQFPNYSSELNVNALLLGDSALYLCASSLFGQFANTGELFFGEGSRLTVL.

Comment on this clone: This sample also contains other DNA sequences that code for the same CDR3. This chain connects TRBV6-5 to TRBJ1-1; no clear D. With 4 bases removed from V and 0 bases from J, the gap between germline ends came to 6 bases. CDR1 and CDR2 from the germline V gene are MNHEY and SVGAGI. The CDR3 spans 13 residues. CDR3 bases: TGTGCCAGCAGTTCCAGCATGAACACTGAAGCTTTCTTT. As protein: CASSSSMNTEAFF.

The chain is built from TRBV28 and TRBJ1-5, with D hard to call. The CDR3 sequence is 14 residues long. V was clipped by 5 bases and J by 0 bases, with 8 bases between them. Germline V lookup: CDR1 MDHEN, CDR2 SYDVKM. The CDR3 loop is CASSLVYSNQPQHF. CDR3 bases: TGTGCCAGCAGTCTCGTTTATAGCAATCAGCCCCAGCATTTT.

This clone was observed a single time. The chain uses TRBV6-5 and TRBJ2-7; 7 bases fit TRBD2. The CDR3 length is 13 residues. Trimming cost V 5 bases and J 6 bases; bases outside gene matches: 7. Looked up from germline, CDR1 is MNHEY and CDR2 is SVGAGI. CDR3 nucleotides: TGTGCCAGCAGTACTGCGGGAGTTCGCGAGCAGTACTTC. Its protein is CASSTAGVREQYF.

The rearrangement joins TRBV11-2 to TRBJ2-3; D unresolved. V gave up 4 bases and J gave up 6 bases, with 14 bases separating them. This CDR3 is built from 14 residues. From germline, CDR1 is SGHAT and CDR2 FQNNGV. This chain's CDR3 is CASSSTVLADTQYF. The CDR3 DNA is TGTGCCAGCAGCTCGACTGTCTTGGCCGATACGCAGTATTTT.

The CDR3 loop reads CATTSGRYNEQFF. In DNA, the CDR3 is TGTGCCACGACTAGCGGGAGGTACAATGAGCAGTTCTTC. V usage is TRBV15 and J usage is TRBJ2-1, with 13 bases fitting TRBD2. J gave up 4 bases and V 9 bases, and 0 bases lay outside the gene matches. Germline CDR1 and CDR2: LNHNV and YYDKDF (reference sequence). The CDR3 has 13 amino acids.

The V and J genes are TRBV7-9 and TRBJ1-3; D is unresolved. Germline-derived CDR1 and CDR2 are SEHNR and FQNEAQ (reference sequence). This CDR3 spans 15 amino acids. V lost 4 bases, J lost 0 bases, and 10 bases lay in between. CDR3 sequence: CASSSTESSGNTIYF. CDR3 in DNA: TGTGCCAGCAGCTCGACCGAAAGCTCTGGAAACACCATATATTTT.

The V gene is TRBV5-1, the J gene TRBJ2-7; 10 bases are a match to TRBD1. The CDR3 totals 15 residues. The germline V gene encodes CDR1 SGHRS and CDR2 YFSETQ. V shed 4 bases, J shed 3 bases, and the junction held 7 bases outside the gene matches. The CDR3: CASSRGQGLFYEQYF. The CDR3 region has the DNA TGCGCCAGCAGCCGGGGACAGGGGCTCTTCTACGAGCAGTACTTC.

This clone is a singleton in its sample. CDR3 sequence: CASHLTSDHTYNEQFF. The CDR3 DNA reads TGTGCCAGCCACCTTACCTCGGACCATACCTACAATGAGCAGTTCTTC. V usage is TRBV6-6 and J usage is TRBJ2-1; the D is unclear. V dropped 8 bases and J dropped 2 bases, with 19 bases sitting between them. CDR1 and CDR2 (germline): MNHNY, SVGAGI (reference sequence). The CDR3 has 16 amino acids.

This clone was seen once. This chain joins TRBV19 and TRBJ1-2, with D unresolved. The CDR3 totals 16 residues. CDR1 LNHDA and CDR2 SQIVND come from the germline V gene (reference sequence). Between the trimmed V and J ends, which lost 3 bases and 4 bases, there was a span of 18 bases. CDR3 nucleotide sequence: TGTGCCAGTAGTATTGAAGTAGGCGTGGAAGGCTATGGCTACACCTTC. It translates to CASSIEVGVEGYGYTF.

The rearrangement links TRBV27 to TRBJ2-2, with D unresolved. V was clipped by 2 bases and J by 6 bases, with 7 bases between them. Germline V gene lookup returns CDR1 MNHEY and CDR2 SMNVEV (reference sequence). This CDR3 region has 13 residues. CDR3 DNA: TGTGCCAGCAGTTTAGGAACAGCCGGGGAGCTGTTTTTT. Residues: CASSLGTAGELFF.

This chain links TRBV11-2 with TRBJ2-4; D is perhaps TRBD1 or TRBD2 (6 bases each). V was shortened by 4 bases and J by 5 bases, with 12 bases between the two germline ends. Germline CDR1 is SGHAT and CDR2 is FQNNGV. This CDR3 has 14 amino acids. DNA of the CDR3: TGTGCCAGCAGCTGGGGGGCGGAAGAAAACATTCAGTACTTC. Translation gives CASSWGAEENIQYF.

The V and J genes are TRBV7-9 and TRBJ2-6, with D possibly being TRBD1 or TRBD2 (5 bases each). The ends were cut back, 7 bases at V and 17 bases at J, with 18 bases in the middle. There are 12 residues in the CDR3. Germline CDR1 and CDR2: SEHNR and FQNEAQ (reference sequence). The CDR3 is CASISPGTSVTF. The DNA for the CDR3 is TGTGCCAGCATATCCCCAGGGACCTCCGTGACTTTC.